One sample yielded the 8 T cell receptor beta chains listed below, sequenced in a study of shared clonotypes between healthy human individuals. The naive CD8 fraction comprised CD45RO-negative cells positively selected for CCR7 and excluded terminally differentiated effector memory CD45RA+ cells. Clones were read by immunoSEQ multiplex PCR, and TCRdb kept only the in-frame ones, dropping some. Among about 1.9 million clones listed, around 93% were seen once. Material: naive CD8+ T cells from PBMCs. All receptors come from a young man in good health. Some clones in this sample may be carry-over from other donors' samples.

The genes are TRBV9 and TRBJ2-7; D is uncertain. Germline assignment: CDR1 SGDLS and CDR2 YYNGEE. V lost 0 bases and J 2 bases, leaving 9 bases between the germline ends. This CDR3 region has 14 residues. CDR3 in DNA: TGTGCCAGCAGCGTAGGTCATGCCGCCTACGAGCAGTACTTC. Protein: CASSVGHAAYEQYF.

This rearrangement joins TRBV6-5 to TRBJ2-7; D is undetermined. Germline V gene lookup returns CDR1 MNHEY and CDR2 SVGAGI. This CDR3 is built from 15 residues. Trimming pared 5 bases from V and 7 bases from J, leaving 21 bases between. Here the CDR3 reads CASSPRTESSGEQYF. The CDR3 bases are TGTGCCAGCAGTCCACGGACGGAGAGTAGTGGGGAGCAGTACTTC.

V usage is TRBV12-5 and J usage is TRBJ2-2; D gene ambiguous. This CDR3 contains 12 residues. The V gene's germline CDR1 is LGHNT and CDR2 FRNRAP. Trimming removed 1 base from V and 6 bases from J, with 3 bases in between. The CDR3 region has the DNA TGTGCTAGTGGTTTGGGGGCCGGGGAGCTGTTTTTT. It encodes CASGLGAGELFF.

CDR3 protein: CASSPSREVRETQYF. The CDR3 DNA reads TGCGCCAGCAGCCCCAGCAGGGAGGTTCGGGAGACCCAGTACTTC. The chain couples TRBV5-1 to TRBJ2-5, with D possibly being TRBD2 (6 bases). Germline V CDR1 and CDR2: SGHRS, YFSETQ. The V end was cut by 4 bases, the J end by 5 bases, with 18 bases between. The CDR3 spans 15 residues. Full variable domain (rest looked up from reference TRBV5-1 and TRBJ2-5): KAGVTQTPRYLIKTRGQQVTLSCSPISGHRSVSWYQQTPGQGLQFLFEYFSETQRNKGNFPGRFSGRQFSNSRSEMNVSTLELGDSALYLCASSPSREVRETQYFGPGTRLLVL.

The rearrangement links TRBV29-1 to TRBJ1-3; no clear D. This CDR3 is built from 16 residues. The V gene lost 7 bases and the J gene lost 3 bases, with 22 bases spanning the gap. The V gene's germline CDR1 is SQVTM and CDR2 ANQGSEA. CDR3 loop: CSAHGERDRDGNTIYF. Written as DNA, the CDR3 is TGCAGCGCCCATGGGGAGCGTGACCGAGATGGAAACACCATATATTTT.

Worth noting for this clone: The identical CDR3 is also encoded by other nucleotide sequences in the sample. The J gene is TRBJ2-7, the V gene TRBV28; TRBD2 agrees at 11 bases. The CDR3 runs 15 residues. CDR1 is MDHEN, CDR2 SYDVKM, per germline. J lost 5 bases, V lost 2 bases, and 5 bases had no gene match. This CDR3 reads CASSLLSGRADEQYF. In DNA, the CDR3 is TGTGCCAGCAGTTTACTTAGCGGGAGGGCCGACGAGCAGTACTTC.

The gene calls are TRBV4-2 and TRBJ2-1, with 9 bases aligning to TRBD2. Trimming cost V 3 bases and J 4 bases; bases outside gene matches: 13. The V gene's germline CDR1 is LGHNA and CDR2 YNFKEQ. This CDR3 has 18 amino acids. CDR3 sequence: CASSQSGAMGLAYNEQFF. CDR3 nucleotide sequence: TGTGCCAGCAGCCAGTCGGGGGCCATGGGACTAGCTTACAATGAGCAGTTCTTC.

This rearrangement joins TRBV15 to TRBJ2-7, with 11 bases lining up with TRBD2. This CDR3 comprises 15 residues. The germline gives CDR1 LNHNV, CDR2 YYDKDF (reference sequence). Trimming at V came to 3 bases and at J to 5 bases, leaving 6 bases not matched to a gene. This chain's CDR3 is CATSRGTSGRDEQYF. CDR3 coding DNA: TGTGCCACCAGCAGGGGAACTAGCGGGAGAGACGAGCAGTACTTC.